This T cell receptor beta chain was sequenced for a study of cytomegalovirus exposure and HLA in healthy donors. 13 Jbeta primers and 60 Vbeta primers were used for the PCR. Here immunoSEQ multiplex PCR was the method, and the copy in TCRdb shows in-frame clones only, minus some. The sample includes more than 130,000 clones, around 78% of them seen just once. Study conclusions and caveats: Immune exposure information comprised only CMV serostatus. Versus the approximately 700-donor mean, an Asian-associated ancestry cluster reportedly showed fewer N-insertions in a later analysis.

Germline V gene sequence: CDR1 SGHVS, CDR2 FQNEAQ. The V end lost 2 bases, the J end lost 2 bases, and 13 bases lay between the germline ends. This CDR3 contains 15 residues. About this clone itself: What it recognizes is unknown.

Sequenced sample: PBMCs. The receptor was isolated from a male donor in good health and CMV-seronegative. The chain joins TRBV7-8 to TRBJ2-7; D perhaps matches TRBD2 (7 bases). The CDR3 nucleotides read TGTGCCAGCAGCTTAAGGGGGGGGTCGACCTACGAGCAGTACTTC. Translated, it gives CASSLRGGSTYEQYF.